The rows below give T cell receptor beta chains drawn from one sample of a study of OX40 agonist ivuxolimab in advanced cancers. Profiled with immunoSEQ multiplex PCR; TCRdb holds only in-frame clones, not every one. The sample consists of 35,000 to 45,000 clones, 80% to 90% of them appearing once. The sample in question was CD4+ or CD8+ T cells sorted from blood, obtained in a trial of the OX40 agonist ivuxolimab. These receptors all stem from an adult with an advanced solid tumor such as melanoma, head and neck, liver or kidney cancer. CDR3s leave out the opening cysteine and the closing phenylalanine or tryptophan. Rows may omit the clone size; those that give it use once, few, many or a size class.

TRBV11-3 | - | ASSFSGTEAF
TRBV27 | - | ASSLVASVTYEQY
TRBV29-1 | - | SVSGGSGANVLT
TRBV7-3 | once | ASSPDPTDTQY
TRBV6-6 | - | ASRSGSQYEQY
TRBV19 | - | ASSGGLAGVEQY
TRBV14 | few | ASSGRRGGNTIY
TRBV15 | - | ATSREASGRTGEQF
TRBV5-1 | - | ASSSFLGGPTGELF
TRBV5-1 | - | ASSLDPGTRGEQF
TRBV6-6 | - | ASSYGQPGAGDEQY
TRBV10-3 | - | AITETGIYGYT